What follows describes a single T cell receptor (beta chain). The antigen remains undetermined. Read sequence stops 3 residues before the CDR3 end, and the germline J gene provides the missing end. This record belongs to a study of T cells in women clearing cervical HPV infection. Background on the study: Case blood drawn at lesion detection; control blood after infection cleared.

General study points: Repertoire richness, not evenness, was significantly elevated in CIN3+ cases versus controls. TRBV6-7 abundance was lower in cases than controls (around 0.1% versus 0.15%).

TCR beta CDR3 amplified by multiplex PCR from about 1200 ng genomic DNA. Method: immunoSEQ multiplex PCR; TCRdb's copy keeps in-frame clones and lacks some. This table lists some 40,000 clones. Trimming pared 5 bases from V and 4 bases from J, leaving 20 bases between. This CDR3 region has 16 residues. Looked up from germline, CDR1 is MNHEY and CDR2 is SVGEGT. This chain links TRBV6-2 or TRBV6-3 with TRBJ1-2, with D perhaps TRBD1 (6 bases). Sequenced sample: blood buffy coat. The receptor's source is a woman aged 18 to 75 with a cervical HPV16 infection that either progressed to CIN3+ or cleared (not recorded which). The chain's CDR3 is CASSPGAQQGLYGYTF. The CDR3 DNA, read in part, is TGTGCCAGCAGTCCTGGGGCGCAACAGGGCCTCTATGGC.